This T cell receptor (beta chain) is drawn from a study of blood T cells in healthy people across ages. The CDR3 runs to 16 residues. V gave up 5 bases and J gave up 7 bases, with 21 bases separating them. The germline gives CDR1 MNHEY, CDR2 SMNVEV (reference sequence). The second PCR ran about 6 to 11 cycles with a sample-barcoded 5' primer and J-beta primers. TCRdb ran MiXCR on the 5' RACE reads and lists one entry per CDR3 protein. This sample yields 1.5 million to 2 million distinct CDR3 sequences, of which about 30% are seen a single time; 7.7% belongs to the top ten. The chain has TRBV27 and TRBJ2-1; tentatively, D is TRBD2 (6 bases). Sequencing was done on a sample of blood. The receptor's source is a woman aged 30 to 39 in good health. CDR3 protein: CASSISGGRLRNEQFF. The CDR3 bases are TGTGCCAGCAGTATAAGCGGTGGGAGGTTGAGGAATGAGCAGTTCTTC.